The sample holds many counts of the clone carrying this T cell receptor beta chain. Its antigen remains unidentified. A read error may produce the germline difference seen at one junction end. The read ends 3 residues early relative to the CDR3; the germline J gene fills the gap. The CDR3 totals 17 residues. Germline-derived CDR1 and CDR2 are LGHNA and YNFKEQ. This record belongs to a study of T cell clonality in common variable immunodeficiency. Study-level points and caveats: Compared with healthy controls, CVID subjects showed increased TCRbeta clonality, mostly in about a third. Patient heterogeneity in the CVID cohort limited correlations between repertoire features and clinical complications.

Profiled with immunoSEQ multiplex PCR; TCRdb holds only in-frame clones, not every one. The repertoire consists of 35,000 or so clones, none detected only once. Both groups were predominantly of Caucasian heritage. Heparinized whole blood, about 5 to 8.5 ml, came from each donor. The clonotype originates from a person between 18 and 75 years old in good health. The sequencing input was peripheral blood mononuclear cells. The chain has TRBV4-2 and TRBJ2-2, with a tentative D call TRBD2 (5 bases). CDR3 in amino acids: CASSRPAAGLLEGELFF. Incomplete CDR3 DNA: TGCGCCAGCAGCCGCCCTGCGGCCGGACTTCTTGAAGGGGAG.